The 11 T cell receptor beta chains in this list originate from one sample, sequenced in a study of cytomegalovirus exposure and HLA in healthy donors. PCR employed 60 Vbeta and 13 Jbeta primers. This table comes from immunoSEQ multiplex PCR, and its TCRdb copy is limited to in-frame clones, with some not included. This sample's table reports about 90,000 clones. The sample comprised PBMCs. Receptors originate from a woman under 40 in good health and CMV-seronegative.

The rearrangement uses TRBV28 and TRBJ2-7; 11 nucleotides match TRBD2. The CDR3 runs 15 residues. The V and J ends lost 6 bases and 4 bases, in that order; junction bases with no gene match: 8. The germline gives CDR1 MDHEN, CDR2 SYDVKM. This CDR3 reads CASRGRTSGSYEQYF. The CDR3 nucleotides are TGTGCCAGCAGGGGACGGACTAGCGGGTCATACGAGCAGTACTTC.

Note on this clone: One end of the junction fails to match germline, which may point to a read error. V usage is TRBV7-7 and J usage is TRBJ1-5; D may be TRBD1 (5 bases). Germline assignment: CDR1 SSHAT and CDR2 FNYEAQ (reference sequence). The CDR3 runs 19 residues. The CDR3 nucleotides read TGTGCTAGCAGCCCCAACGAGCCAGGGTTCAGAAGCTGCAATCAGCCCCAGCATTTT. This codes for CASSPNEPGFRSCNQPQHF.

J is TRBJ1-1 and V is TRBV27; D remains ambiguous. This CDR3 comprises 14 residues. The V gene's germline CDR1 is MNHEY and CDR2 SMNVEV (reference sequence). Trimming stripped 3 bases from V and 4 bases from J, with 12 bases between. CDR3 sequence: CASSFAGSVTEAFF. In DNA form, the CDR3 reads TGTGCCAGCAGTTTCGCCGGGAGTGTCACTGAAGCTTTCTTT.

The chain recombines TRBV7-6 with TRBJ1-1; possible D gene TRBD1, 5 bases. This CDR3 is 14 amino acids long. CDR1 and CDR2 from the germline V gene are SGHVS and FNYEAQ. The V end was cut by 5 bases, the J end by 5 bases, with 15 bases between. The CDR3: CASSRTSGGTEAFF. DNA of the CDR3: TGTGCCAGCAGCCGGACCTCGGGGGGGACTGAAGCTTTCTTT.

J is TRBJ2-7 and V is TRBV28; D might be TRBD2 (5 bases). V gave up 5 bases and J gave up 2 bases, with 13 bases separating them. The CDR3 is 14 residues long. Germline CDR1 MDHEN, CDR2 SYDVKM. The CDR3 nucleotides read TGTGCCAGCAGTCCGCCGGACTTCGCCTACGAGCAGTACTTC. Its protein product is CASSPPDFAYEQYF.

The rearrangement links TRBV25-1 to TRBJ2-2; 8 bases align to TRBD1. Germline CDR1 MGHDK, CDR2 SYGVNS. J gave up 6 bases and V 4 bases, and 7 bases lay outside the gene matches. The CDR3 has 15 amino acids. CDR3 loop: CASSGWTGSAGELFF. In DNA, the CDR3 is TGTGCCAGCAGTGGGTGGACAGGGTCGGCCGGGGAGCTGTTTTTT.

The CDR3 DNA follows: TGTGCCAGCAGCTCACTGGGGGGGGACGCAAACTATGGCTACACCTTC. Protein product: CASSSLGGDANYGYTF. The chain is built from TRBV7-9 and TRBJ1-2, with D possibly being TRBD1 (5 bases). This CDR3 is 16 amino acids long. V was shortened by 4 bases and J by 2 bases, with 17 bases between the two germline ends. Germline V CDR1 and CDR2: SEHNR, FQNEAQ (reference sequence).

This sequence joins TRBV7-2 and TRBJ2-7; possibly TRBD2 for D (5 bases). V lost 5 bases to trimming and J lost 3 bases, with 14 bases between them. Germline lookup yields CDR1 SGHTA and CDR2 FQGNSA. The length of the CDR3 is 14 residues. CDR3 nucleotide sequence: TGTGCCAGCAGCCCTGGGAGAGTAAGCTACGAGCAGTACTTC. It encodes CASSPGRVSYEQYF.

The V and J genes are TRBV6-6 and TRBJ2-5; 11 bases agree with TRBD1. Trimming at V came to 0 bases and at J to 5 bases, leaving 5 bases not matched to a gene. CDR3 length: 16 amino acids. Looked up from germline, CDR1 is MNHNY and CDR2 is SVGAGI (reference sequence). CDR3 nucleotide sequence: TGTGCCAGCAGTTACTCGGGGACAGGGGGGATCGAGACCCAGTACTTC. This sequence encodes CASSYSGTGGIETQYF.

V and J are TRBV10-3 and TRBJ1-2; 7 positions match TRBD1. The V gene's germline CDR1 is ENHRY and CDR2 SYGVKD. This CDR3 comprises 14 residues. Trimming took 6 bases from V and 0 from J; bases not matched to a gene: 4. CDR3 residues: CAIRPGTANYGYTF. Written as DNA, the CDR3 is TGTGCCATCAGGCCAGGGACAGCTAACTATGGCTACACCTTC.

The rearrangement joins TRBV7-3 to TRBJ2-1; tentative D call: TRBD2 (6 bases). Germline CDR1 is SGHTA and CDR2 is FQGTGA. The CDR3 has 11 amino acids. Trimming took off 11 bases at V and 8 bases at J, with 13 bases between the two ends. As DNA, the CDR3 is TGTGCCGCCGGGTCGGGAGATGAGCAGTTCTTC. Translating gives CAAGSGDEQFF.